Shown below are 17 T cell receptor beta chains from a single sample sequenced in a study of blood T cell repertoires in COVID-19. Only in-frame clones appear in the TCRdb table, and some are missing; sequencing was by immunoSEQ multiplex PCR. In the table there are under 500,000 clones, around 89% of which are singletons. Sequenced input: PBMCs or T cells enriched from blood (not recorded which). The receptors shown here come from a man aged 30 to 39 who had recovered from COVID-19.

The chain joins TRBV10-1 to TRBJ2-3; tentatively, D is TRBD1 (5 bases). Trimming pared 0 bases from V and 4 bases from J, leaving 11 bases between. The CDR3 consists of 15 residues. Germline V gene lookup returns CDR1 WNHNN and CDR2 SYGVQD (reference sequence). CDR3 sequence: CASSESQGLADTQYF. CDR3 coding DNA: TGCGCCAGCAGTGAGTCGCAGGGATTGGCAGATACGCAGTATTTT.

The chain links TRBV5-1 to TRBJ2-1; D remains unclear. V lost 2 bases to trimming and J lost 0 bases, with 12 bases between them. From germline, CDR1 is SGHRS and CDR2 YFSETQ. The CDR3 runs to 16 residues. Here the CDR3 DNA reads TGCGCCAGCAGCTTAGCCCTGGCGGCCTCCTACAATGAGCAGTTCTTC. Translating it yields CASSLALAASYNEQFF. The whole variable domain, filled in from reference TRBV5-1 and TRBJ2-1, reads KAGVTQTPRYLIKTRGQQVTLSCSPISGHRSVSWYQQTPGQGLQFLFEYFSETQRNKGNFPGRFSGRQFSNSRSEMNVSTLELGDSALYLCASSLALAASYNEQFFGPGTRLTVL.

V usage is TRBV7-9 and J usage is TRBJ1-2; D is ambiguous. The CDR3 totals 12 residues. The ends were cut back, 5 bases at V and 7 bases at J, with 11 bases in the middle. Germline V gene sequence: CDR1 SEHNR, CDR2 FQNEAQ (reference sequence). CDR3 bases: TGTGCCAGCAGCATTACTCCGGGTGGCTACACCTTC. It encodes CASSITPGGYTF. Drawing the rest from reference TRBV7-9 and TRBJ1-2, the complete variable domain is DTGVSQNPRHKITKRGQNVTFRCDPISEHNRLYWYRQTLGQGPEFLTYFQNEAQLEKSRLLSDRFSAERPKGSFSTLEIQRTEQGDSAMYLCASSITPGGYTFGSGTRLTVV.

The chain is built from TRBV5-6 and TRBJ2-7, with TRBD1 identical over 7 bases. Per the germline V gene, CDR1 is SGHDT and CDR2 is YYEEEE. This CDR3 has 14 amino acids. With V trimmed by 0 bases and J by 4 bases, 4 bases remained unmatched. CDR3 sequence reads: CASSLVDREYEQYF. CDR3 in DNA: TGTGCCAGCAGCTTGGTTGACAGGGAGTACGAGCAGTACTTC.

This clone was recorded only once. The chain links TRBV29-1 to TRBJ1-2; 7 bases map to TRBD1. Losses at the gene ends were 6 bases for V and 4 bases for J; bases not matched to a gene: 8. The CDR3 extends over 13 amino acids. CDR1 is SQVTM, CDR2 ANQGSEA, per germline. CDR3 DNA: TGCAGCGTAAATCCACAGGGGAGCTATGGCTACACCTTC. It translates to CSVNPQGSYGYTF.

CDR3 in DNA: TGCGCCAGCGAGGGACTAGCGGGAGGGAAGGGGGGTGAGCAGTTCTTC. Encoded protein: CASEGLAGGKGGEQFF. The rearrangement links TRBV10-2 to TRBJ2-1; TRBD2 agrees at 16 bases. This CDR3 is built from 16 residues. The germline CDR1 and CDR2 sequences are WSHSY and SAAADI. V was pared by 8 bases and J by 9 bases, with 10 bases of the junction left unmatched.

The chain carries TRBV7-6 and TRBJ2-1, with TRBD2 matching over 12 bases. V shed 2 bases and J 8 bases; nucleotides not matched to a gene: 7. The CDR3 totals 16 residues. Germline CDR1 reads SGHVS; CDR2 reads FNYEAQ. The CDR3, as DNA: TGTGCCAGCAGCTTAAGTACTAGCGGGAGGAGGGATGAGCAGTTCTTC. The encoded protein is CASSLSTSGRRDEQFF. Complete variable domain (other parts from reference TRBV7-6 and TRBJ2-1): GAGVSQSPRYKVTKRGQDVALRCDPISGHVSLYWYRQALGQGPEFLTYFNYEAQQDKSGLPNDRFSAERPEGSISTLTIQRTEQRDSAMYRCASSLSTSGRRDEQFFGPGTRLTVL.

This rearrangement joins TRBV29-1 to TRBJ1-1; 7 bases map to TRBD1. The germline gives CDR1 SQVTM, CDR2 ANQGSEA. The CDR3 contains 12 residues. The J segment lost 7 bases and the V segment lost 6 bases, leaving 8 bases of the junction unmatched. The CDR3 sequence: CSVGGQRVEAFF. DNA for the CDR3: TGCAGCGTCGGGGGACAGCGGGTTGAAGCTTTCTTT.

This chain's CDR3 is CASSPTGVGEQYF. The CDR3 DNA sequence: TGCGCCAGCAGCCCTACAGGGGTGGGGGAGCAGTACTTC. The chain uses TRBV5-1 and TRBJ2-7, with TRBD1 matching over 7 bases. CDR3 length: 13 residues. The trim removed 4 bases at V and 7 bases at J, leaving 8 bases unmatched. Germline CDR1 is SGHRS and CDR2 is YFSETQ.

V is TRBV3-1 (or the pseudogene TRBV3-2) and J is TRBJ2-6, with D uncertain. The CDR3 sequence is 16 residues long. With 2 bases removed from V and 0 bases from J, the gap between germline ends came to 8 bases. Germline V lookup: CDR1 LGHDT, CDR2 YNNKEL (reference sequence). CDR3 coding DNA: TGTGCCAGCAGCCAACGAGCAACCTCTGGGGCCAACGTCCTGACTTTC. It is translated as CASSQRATSGANVLTF.

This chain connects TRBV29-1 to TRBJ2-2, with D possibly matching TRBD1 (6 bases). The V and J ends lost 6 bases and 6 bases respectively, with 14 bases between them. This CDR3 has 13 amino acids. Germline CDR1 and CDR2: SQVTM and ANQGSEA. CDR3 amino acids: CSVSDRTAGELFF. In DNA, the CDR3 is TGCAGCGTGAGTGACAGGACGGCCGGGGAGCTGTTTTTT.

V usage is TRBV25-1 and J usage is TRBJ2-2; D is perhaps TRBD2 (6 bases). V lost 4 bases, J lost 8 bases, and 14 bases lay in between. The CDR3 is 14 amino acids. Per the germline V gene, CDR1 is MGHDK and CDR2 is SYGVNS. The CDR3 nucleotides are TGTGCCAGCAGTGCCCTAGGGACTTCAGGGGAGCTGTTTTTT. Amino acids: CASSALGTSGELFF.

The chain carries TRBV30 and TRBJ1-6; D possibly corresponds to TRBD1 (6 bases). This CDR3 comprises 16 residues. Trimming removed 1 base from V and 7 bases from J, with 17 bases in between. CDR1 and CDR2 (germline): GTSNPN, SVGIG (reference sequence). CDR3 in amino acids: CAWSGRGGRLNSPLHF. CDR3 bases: TGTGCCTGGAGTGGTAGGGGGGGACGGCTCAATTCACCCCTCCACTTT.

CDR3 DNA: TGTGCCAGCAGCTGGCCGGGACTAGCGCCTTACGAGCAGTACTTC. As protein: CASSWPGLAPYEQYF. The chain employs TRBV5-4 and TRBJ2-7, with TRBD2 identical over 10 bases. After removal of 3 bases from V and 4 bases from J, the junction contained 7 bases not matched to a gene. CDR3 length: 15 amino acids. Germline V gives CDR1 SGHNT, CDR2 YYREEE (reference sequence).

The J gene is TRBJ2-2, the V gene TRBV7-9; D remains unclear. This CDR3 comprises 14 residues. V lost 2 bases and J lost 2, with 6 bases in between. Per the germline V gene, CDR1 is SEHNR and CDR2 is FQNEAQ (reference sequence). CDR3 DNA sequence: TGTGCCAGCAGCTTATTGGGCAACACCGGGGAGCTGTTTTTT. Its translation is CASSLLGNTGELFF.

This chain joins TRBV7-2 and TRBJ2-1, with 9 bases fitting TRBD1. The CDR3 runs 15 residues. V lost 1 base and J lost 9; bases outside the gene matches: 7. The germline gives CDR1 SGHTA, CDR2 FQGNSA. For the CDR3, the DNA is TGTGCCAGCAGCTTAGGGGACAGGGATTCCGGTGAGCAGTTCTTC. It encodes CASSLGDRDSGEQFF.

The chain joins TRBV4-1 to TRBJ2-7; 10 bases are a match to TRBD2. Germline CDR1 reads MGHRA; CDR2 reads YSYEKL. The J segment lost 3 bases and the V segment lost 1 base, leaving 3 bases of the junction unmatched. This CDR3 has 15 residues. The CDR3 protein is CASSQAASGSYEQYF. The CDR3 DNA sequence: TGCGCCAGCAGCCAAGCGGCTAGCGGGAGCTACGAGCAGTACTTC.